The following is a T cell receptor (beta chain) sequence with its context. This sample stems from a study of response to subunit inactivated influenza vaccine. V shed 4 bases, J shed 1 base, and the junction held 6 bases outside the gene matches. Germline loops: CDR1 LGHDT, CDR2 YNNKEL (reference sequence). This CDR3 region has 18 residues. TCRdb reprocessed the RT-PCR reads via MiXCR and lists one record per CDR3 protein. The sample holds roughly 540,000 distinct CDR3 sequences, under 30% seen once. The same sample was also used in a study of T cells expressing NK-cell markers. That report adds: The TCR beta cDNA came from 5'RACE template switching with UMIs.

The sequence came from a man aged 45-60 years who received an inactivated influenza vaccine. The sequencing used CD4+ T cells sorted from PBMCs, collected roughly 12 days after vaccination. The J gene is TRBJ1-6, the V gene TRBV3-1; TRBD1 agrees at 11 bases. DNA of the CDR3: TGTGCCAGCAGCCCGGGGACAGGGGGAGGATCCTATAATTCACCCCTCCACTTT. Protein sequence: CASSPGTGGGSYNSPLHF.